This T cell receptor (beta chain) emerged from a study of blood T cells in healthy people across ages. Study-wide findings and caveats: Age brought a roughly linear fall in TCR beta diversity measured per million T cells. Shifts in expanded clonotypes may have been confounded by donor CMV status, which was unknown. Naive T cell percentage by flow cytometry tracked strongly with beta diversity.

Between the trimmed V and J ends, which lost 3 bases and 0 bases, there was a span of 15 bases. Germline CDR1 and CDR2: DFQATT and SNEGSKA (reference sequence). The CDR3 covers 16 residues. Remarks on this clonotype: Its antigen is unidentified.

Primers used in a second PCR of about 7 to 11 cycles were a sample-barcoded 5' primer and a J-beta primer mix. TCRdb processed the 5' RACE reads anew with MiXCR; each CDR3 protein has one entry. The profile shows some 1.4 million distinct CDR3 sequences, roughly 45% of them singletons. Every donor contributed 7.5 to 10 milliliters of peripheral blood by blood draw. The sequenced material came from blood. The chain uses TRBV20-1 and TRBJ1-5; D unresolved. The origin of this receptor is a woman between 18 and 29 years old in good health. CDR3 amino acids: CSARSPGLYSNQPQHF. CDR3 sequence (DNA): TGCAGTGCTAGGAGCCCGGGCCTCTATAGCAATCAGCCCCAGCATTTT.